Following are 14 T cell receptor beta chains from one sample sequenced in a study of OX40 agonist ivuxolimab in advanced cancers. Assay used: immunoSEQ multiplex PCR; TCRdb lists only in-frame clones, some missing. The sample yields under 25,000 clones, about 79% seen once. The sample here was CD4+ or CD8+ T cells sorted from blood, taken in a trial of the OX40 agonist ivuxolimab. The receptors derive from an adult with an advanced solid tumor such as melanoma, head and neck, liver or kidney cancer.

The genes are TRBV29-1 and TRBJ2-1; TRBD2 agrees at 12 bases. The J segment lost 9 bases and the V segment lost 6 bases, leaving 6 bases of the junction unmatched. This CDR3 region has 13 residues. Germline values: CDR1 SQVTM, CDR2 ANQGSEA. In DNA form, the CDR3 reads TGCAGCGTCCCTAGGACTAGCGGGATTGAGCAGTTCTTC. It yields the protein CSVPRTSGIEQFF.

The chain is built from TRBV5-8 and TRBJ1-1; D gene ambiguous. Between the trimmed V and J ends, which lost 0 bases and 5 bases, there was a span of 8 bases. The CDR3 is made up of 13 amino acids. CDR1 SGHTS and CDR2 YDEGEE come from the germline V gene. CDR3 sequence: CASSLVDRTEAFF. The CDR3 region has the DNA TGTGCCAGCAGCTTGGTGGATCGGACTGAAGCTTTCTTT.

V gene TRBV7-9 combines with J gene TRBJ2-1; 7 positions match TRBD2. Trimming at V came to 1 base and at J to 1 base, leaving 1 base not matched to a gene. Germline V gene sequence: CDR1 SEHNR, CDR2 FQNEAQ (reference sequence). The CDR3 has 15 amino acids. This CDR3 reads CASSLEGGSYNEQFF. CDR3 coding DNA: TGTGCCAGCAGCTTAGAGGGAGGGTCCTACAATGAGCAGTTCTTC.

The chain recombines TRBV7-9 with TRBJ2-3, with D unclear. The CDR3 covers 14 residues. Germline-derived CDR1 and CDR2 are SEHNR and FQNEAQ (reference sequence). V lost 5 bases and J lost 2, with 11 bases in between. CDR3 sequence (DNA): TGTGCCAGCAGCCAGACGACAAACACAGATACGCAGTATTTT. Amino acid sequence: CASSQTTNTDTQYF.

The chain links TRBV7-8 to TRBJ2-5; D is unclear. The V and J ends lost 5 bases and 0 bases respectively, with 13 bases between them. The CDR3 totals 15 residues. Germline CDR1 reads SGHVS; CDR2 reads FQNEAQ. The CDR3 loop reads CASSPRNFYQETQYF. CDR3 nucleotide sequence: TGTGCCAGCAGCCCCCGGAATTTCTACCAAGAGACCCAGTACTTC.

The V gene is TRBV9, the J gene TRBJ2-1; a possible D gene is TRBD2 (6 bases). Germline assignment: CDR1 SGDLS and CDR2 YYNGEE. The ends were cut back, 2 bases at V and 6 bases at J, with 12 bases in the middle. The CDR3 spans 14 residues. CDR3 DNA sequence: TGTGCCAGCAGCGTGCGGGGATACCTCAATGAGCAGTTCTTC. Translating gives CASSVRGYLNEQFF.

This chain uses TRBV5-5 with TRBJ2-1; D remains ambiguous. The V gene's germline CDR1 is SGHKS and CDR2 YYEKEE (reference sequence). The CDR3 totals 13 residues. The germline V and J ends were trimmed by 0 bases and 8 bases, with 9 bases remaining between them. CDR3 nucleotides: TGTGCCAGCAGCTTGGAGGCGAGTTATGAGCAGTTCTTC. It is translated as CASSLEASYEQFF.

CDR3 sequence reads: CASSGHTDTQYF. CDR3 in DNA: TGTGCCAGCAGTGGTCACACAGATACGCAGTATTTT. The chain combines TRBV6-1 with TRBJ2-3, with unresolved D. This CDR3 is 12 amino acids long. CDR1 is MNHNS, CDR2 SASEGT, per germline. V was clipped by 4 bases and J by 2 bases, with 4 bases between them.

The chain couples TRBV27 to TRBJ2-5; unclear D gene. Germline V gene sequence: CDR1 MNHEY, CDR2 SMNVEV (reference sequence). This CDR3 comprises 14 residues. Trimming removed 0 bases from V and 4 bases from J, with 9 bases in between. The CDR3 bases are TGTGCCAGCAGTTTATCACTGGCAGGAGAGACCCAGTACTTC. Its protein product is CASSLSLAGETQYF.

This clone was picked up a small number of times. The chain couples TRBV6-5 to TRBJ1-1; the D gene is possibly TRBD1 (6 bases). Germline CDR1 reads MNHEY; CDR2 reads SVGAGI. V was clipped by 5 bases and J by 4 bases, with 11 bases between them. The length of the CDR3 is 13 residues. As DNA, the CDR3 is TGTGCCAGCAGTACAGGGCTGTTCACTGAAGCTTTCTTT. Translation: CASSTGLFTEAFF.

The rearrangement uses TRBV27 and TRBJ1-5; the D gene is possibly TRBD1 (5 bases). The CDR3 has 13 amino acids. CDR1 MNHEY and CDR2 SMNVEV come from the germline V gene (reference sequence). Trimming removed 3 bases at V and 4 bases at J, with 7 bases between. In DNA, the CDR3 is TGTGCCAGCAGTTTCGGGGGTAATCAGCCCCAGCATTTT. It encodes CASSFGGNQPQHF.

The V gene is TRBV19, the J gene TRBJ2-6, with 10 bases that match TRBD1. V gave up 6 bases and J gave up 3 bases; unmatched junction bases: 2. Germline loops: CDR1 LNHDA, CDR2 SQIVND (reference sequence). There are 15 residues in the CDR3. CDR3: CASRTGGNGANVLTF. The CDR3 coding sequence is TGTGCCAGTAGGACAGGGGGCAATGGGGCCAACGTCCTGACTTTC.

This chain uses TRBV11-2 with TRBJ1-1; D gene ambiguous. Trimming shortened V by 2 bases and J by 5 bases, and 6 bases separated the two germline ends. The germline CDR1 and CDR2 sequences are SGHAT and FQNNGV. The CDR3 consists of 12 residues. CDR3 sequence (DNA): TGTGCCAGCAGCTTAATAGGGACTGAAGCTTTCTTT. Translating gives CASSLIGTEAFF.

In its sample, this clone was seen a few times. This sequence joins TRBV28 and TRBJ1-5; TRBD1 aligns across 7 bases. CDR1 is MDHEN, CDR2 SYDVKM, per germline. CDR3 size: 17 residues. V lost 6 bases, J lost 6 bases, and 17 bases stayed unmatched. CDR3 bases: TGTGCCAGCAGCTCCGACCGCACAGGGGATCACGGTCAGCCCCAGCATTTT. It codes for CASSSDRTGDHGQPQHF.